This T cell receptor beta chain was sequenced for a study of cytomegalovirus exposure and HLA in healthy donors. Study conclusions and caveats: Listed as cytomegalovirus-associated were roughly 180 TCR beta chains. In vitro assays verified that three CMV-associated chains recognized CMV antigens specifically.

Profiled with immunoSEQ multiplex PCR; TCRdb holds only in-frame clones, not every one. Found here are about 400,000 clones, 86% of them singletons; the top ten hold approximately 0.86%. For this clone: Antigen unknown.

It was the approximately 110-subject validation cohort, separate from the roughly 700-subject first cohort, to which the donors belonged. Trimming took 4 bases from V and 2 from J, leaving 17 bases between them. The CDR3 loop spans 16 amino acids. Germline V gene sequence: CDR1 MNHNS, CDR2 SASEGT. Sequencing used PBMCs. The clonotype originates from a woman under 30 in good health and CMV-seronegative. The J gene is TRBJ2-5, the V gene TRBV6-1; TRBD1 might be the D (6 bases). CDR3 bases: TGTGCCAGCAGTGTAAACTCAGGGGTAGGGCAAGAGACCCAGTACTTC. Amino acids: CASSVNSGVGQETQYF.